The 22 T cell receptor beta chains below were found in one sample sequenced in a study of blood T cells in healthy people across ages. With a J-beta primer mix and a sample-barcoded 5' primer, a second PCR ran about 6 to 11 cycles. TCRdb re-analysed the 5' RACE reads in MiXCR, keeping a single row per CDR3 protein. The table includes over 300,000 distinct CDR3 sequences, over 45% detected once. The sample comprised blood. All receptors derive from a man aged 55 to 70 in good health.

A few counts support this clonotype. A much larger clone lies one base from this, so it may be a read error. The V gene is TRBV14, the J gene TRBJ2-5, with D possibly being TRBD1 or TRBD2 (6 bases each). Germline assignment: CDR1 SGHDN and CDR2 FVKESK. V lost 0 bases to trimming and J lost 5 bases, with 16 bases between them. This CDR3 is 16 amino acids long. CDR3 residues: CASSQDVPGASETQYF. CDR3 bases: TGTGCCAGCAGCCAAGACGTGCCGGGGGCGTCGGAGACCCAGTACTTC.

This clonotype was detected a few times. This chain uses TRBV10-3 with TRBJ2-3, with 9 nucleotides matching TRBD1. Germline V CDR1 and CDR2: ENHRY, SYGVKD. There are 15 residues in the CDR3. Unmatched junction bases numbered 8, after V lost 6 bases and J lost 4 bases. CDR3 sequence: CAISSGQGQADTQYF. The CDR3, as DNA: TGTGCCATCAGCAGTGGACAGGGGCAGGCAGATACGCAGTATTTT.

The chain carries TRBV20-1 and TRBJ1-6; TRBD1 aligns across 7 bases. The CDR3 extends over 16 amino acids. V dropped 0 bases and J dropped 10; count of bases not matched to a gene: 12. Germline V gene lookup returns CDR1 DFQATT and CDR2 SNEGSKA (reference sequence). CDR3 nucleotide sequence: TGCAGTGCTAGAGATTGGTCGGCAGGGGGGGGGTCACCCCTCCACTTT. Translation: CSARDWSAGGGSPLHF.

This chain connects TRBV4-3 to TRBJ2-7; 8 bases agree with TRBD1. The DNA end lines up better with TRBJ2-5; the J call may be wrong. This CDR3 spans 15 amino acids. Germline CDR1 reads LGHNA; CDR2 reads YSLEER. The CDR3 DNA sequence: TGCGCCAGCAGCCATTTCAGGGGGCCGCAAGAGACCCAGTACTTC. Its protein product is CASSHFRGPQETQYF.

The chain's CDR3 is CASSTTPLARTYEQYF. CDR3 DNA: TGTGCCAGCAGCACGACCCCACTAGCGAGAACCTACGAGCAGTACTTC. The V and J genes are TRBV6-2 or TRBV6-3 and TRBJ2-7, with TRBD2 identical over 7 bases. Germline trimming cut 6 bases from V and 2 bases from J; bases unmatched to any gene: 13. The CDR3 has 16 residues. From germline, CDR1 is MNHEY and CDR2 SVGEGT.

Comment on this clonotype: A single base separates this from a much larger clone, so it may be a read error. Here the CDR3 reads CSARDLWQAQETQYF. Here the CDR3 DNA reads TGCAGTGCTAGAGATCTTTGGCAGGCCCAAGAGACCCAGTACTTC. The chain is built from TRBV20-1 and TRBJ2-5; D is unclear. With 0 bases removed from V and 1 base from J, the gap between germline ends came to 12 bases. Germline loops: CDR1 DFQATT, CDR2 SNEGSKA (reference sequence). This CDR3 region has 15 residues.

The gene calls are TRBV2 and TRBJ2-3; D not resolved. Germline CDR1 is SNHLY and CDR2 is FYNNEI. This CDR3 is 13 amino acids long. V was cut by 4 bases and J by 3 bases, with 8 bases left in between. The CDR3 loop is CASSGTRTDTQYF. Written as DNA, the CDR3 is TGTGCCAGCAGTGGAACGAGGACAGATACGCAGTATTTT.

In its sample, this clonotype was seen a few times. This rearrangement joins TRBV21-1 to TRBJ2-1; TRBD1, as called in the table, went unchecked against the DNA. TRBV21-1 has pseudogene status. CDR3 size: 12 residues. This chain's CDR3 is CASTQGYNEQFF. The CDR3 region has the DNA TGTGCCAGCACTCAGGGTTACAATGAGCAGTTCTTC.

V gene TRBV20-1 combines with J gene TRBJ2-5; D is possibly TRBD2 (5 bases). Trimming removed 5 bases from V and 1 base from J, with 14 bases in between. The CDR3 has 14 amino acids. Germline CDR1 DFQATT, CDR2 SNEGSKA (reference sequence). CDR3 DNA sequence: TGCAGTGCTGGCCAGCGGAGACCCCAAGAGACCCAGTACTTC. Protein sequence: CSAGQRRPQETQYF.

This chain connects TRBV11-3 to TRBJ1-4; D unclear. V was trimmed by 5 bases and J by 10 bases, leaving 14 bases between them. The CDR3 covers 13 residues. Germline CDR1 and CDR2: SGHNT and YENEEA. DNA for the CDR3: TGTGCCAGCAGCATTCGCCCGGGCGGAAAACTGTTTTTT. Translation gives CASSIRPGGKLFF.

This clonotype was detected only a few times. The chain combines TRBV12-3 or TRBV12-4 with TRBJ2-4; 8 nucleotides line up with TRBD2. The J call may be faulty, since TRBJ2-5 better matches the DNA end. The CDR3 runs to 13 residues. CDR3 sequence: CASSFGGEETQYF. Here the CDR3 DNA reads TGTGCCAGCAGTTTCGGGGGGGAAGAGACCCAGTACTTC.

The V and J genes are TRBV2 and TRBJ2-4, with D perhaps TRBD2 (5 bases). Per germline, CDR1 SNHLY and CDR2 FYNNEI. Trimming pared 4 bases from V and 13 bases from J, leaving 14 bases between. This CDR3 region has 12 residues. The CDR3 loop is CASSVMSGEQYF. In nucleotides, the CDR3 is TGTGCCAGCAGTGTTATGTCTGGGGAGCAGTACTTC.

For this clonotype: This may stem from a read error, because a much larger clone lies one nucleotide away. This chain connects TRBV20-1 to TRBJ2-7, with 12 nucleotides matching TRBD2. Germline V CDR1 and CDR2: DFQATT, SNEGSKA (reference sequence). This CDR3 comprises 13 residues. Trimming at V came to 5 bases and at J to 4 bases, leaving 3 bases not matched to a gene. The CDR3 loop reads CSAGTSGPYEQYF. Written as DNA, the CDR3 is TGCAGTGCTGGGACTAGCGGGCCTTACGAGCAGTACTTC.

The V and J genes are TRBV5-1 and TRBJ2-1, with D maybe TRBD1 (6 bases). The V and J ends lost 1 base and 0 bases respectively, with 23 bases between them. The germline V gene encodes CDR1 SGHRS and CDR2 YFSETQ. The CDR3 length is 20 residues. The CDR3 sequence is CASSLPEQGGDRSSYNEQFF. Here the CDR3 DNA reads TGCGCCAGCAGCTTGCCCGAACAGGGTGGGGATAGAAGCTCCTACAATGAGCAGTTCTTC. The variable domain in full, completed from reference TRBV5-1 and TRBJ2-1, reads KAGVTQTPRYLIKTRGQQVTLSCSPISGHRSVSWYQQTPGQGLQFLFEYFSETQRNKGNFPGRFSGRQFSNSRSEMNVSTLELGDSALYLCASSLPEQGGDRSSYNEQFFGPGTRLTVL.

The gene calls are TRBV2 and TRBJ2-1, with 10 bases identical to TRBD2. The CDR3 runs to 15 residues. In germline, CDR1 is SNHLY, CDR2 FYNNEI. V was clipped by 8 bases and J by 5 bases; unmatched bases: 9. CDR3 amino acids: CASSWATSGHNEQFF. The CDR3 DNA reads as TGTGCCAGCTCCTGGGCGACTAGCGGGCACAATGAGCAGTTCTTC. The full variable domain, rest sourced from reference TRBV2 and TRBJ2-1, is EPEVTQTPSHQVTQMGQEVILRCVPISNHLYFYWYRQILGQKVEFLVSFYNNEISEKSEIFDDQFSVERPDGSNFTLKIRSTKLEDSAMYFCASSWATSGHNEQFFGPGTRLTVL.

Ten or more counts support this clonotype. The chain employs TRBV9 and TRBJ1-6; D is perhaps TRBD1 (5 bases). The germline V gene encodes CDR1 SGDLS and CDR2 YYNGEE. Trimming left V 4 bases short and J 6 bases short, with 11 bases between. This CDR3 has 14 residues. DNA for the CDR3: TGTGCCAGCAGCCCCAGGGAGTTTAATTCACCCCTCCACTTT. Amino acid sequence: CASSPREFNSPLHF.

The rearrangement links TRBV6-5 to TRBJ1-4, with 7 bases fitting TRBD1. The germline V gene encodes CDR1 MNHEY and CDR2 SVGAGI. This CDR3 region has 14 residues. V dropped 6 bases and J dropped 4; count of bases not matched to a gene: 5. CDR3 DNA: TGTGCCAGCAGACCGGGACAGTATAATGAAAAACTGTTTTTT. Its translation is CASRPGQYNEKLFF.

This clonotype was picked up many times. V usage is TRBV12-3 or TRBV12-4 and J usage is TRBJ2-5; D is uncertain. This CDR3 is built from 15 residues. Trimming left V 5 bases short and J 5 bases short, with 18 bases between. CDR3 sequence: CASSPHHGPKETQYF. The CDR3 region has the DNA TGTGCCAGCAGTCCCCACCATGGGCCCAAGGAGACCCAGTACTTC.

Regarding this clonotype: One end of the junction varies from germline; a read error may be responsible. CDR3 sequence reads: CASSLVTGSNEKLFF. Here the CDR3 DNA reads TGTGCCAGCAGCTTAGTTACAGGCAGTAATGAGAAACTGTTTTTT. The V and J genes are TRBV7-2 and TRBJ1-4; D possibly corresponds to TRBD1 (5 bases). This CDR3 region has 15 residues. Per the germline V gene, CDR1 is SGHTA and CDR2 is FQGNSA.

This clonotype appeared a few times. The CDR3 sequence is CASSLGGQGFGANVLTF. The CDR3 nucleotides read TGTGCCAGCAGTTTAGGTGGACAGGGGTTTGGGGCCAACGTCCTGACTTTC. The gene calls are TRBV27 and TRBJ2-6; the match to TRBD1 covers 9 bases. This CDR3 region has 17 residues. After removal of 2 bases from V and 3 bases from J, the junction contained 5 bases not matched to a gene. Germline-derived CDR1 and CDR2 are MNHEY and SMNVEV (reference sequence).

The chain links TRBV29-1 to TRBJ2-1; 7 positions match TRBD1. J was trimmed by 14 bases and V by 4 bases; bases with no gene match: 11. Germline lookup yields CDR1 SQVTM and CDR2 ANQGSEA. This CDR3 is 12 amino acids long. CDR3 protein: CSVVGTVPLEFF. CDR3 nucleotide sequence: TGCAGCGTTGTAGGGACAGTCCCTCTGGAGTTCTTC.

This clonotype was detected only a few times. The CDR3 loop reads CASSRRATTQETQYF. CDR3 in DNA: TGCGCCAGCAGTCGACGGGCGACAACCCAAGAGACCCAGTACTTC. V and J are TRBV5-1 and TRBJ2-5; D is undetermined. The CDR3 runs 15 residues. CDR1 is SGHRS, CDR2 YFSETQ, per germline. V lost 5 bases, J lost 1 base, and 15 bases lay in between.